The T cell receptor (beta chain) described here comes from a study of blood T cell repertoires in COVID-19. On the study more broadly: Specimens from acute and convalescent COVID-19 originated in the United States, Italy and Spain.

This clone turned up a few times. Sequence at one end of the junction differs from germline and may be a read error. Germline V gives CDR1 MNHEY, CDR2 SVGAGI. The CDR3 extends over 15 amino acids. During active infection, Seattle patients enrolled and were then monitored through disease. As originally analysed: For nucleated cells, counts were estimated from reference gene primer amplification. Using immunoSEQ multiplex PCR, the repertoire was profiled, and TCRdb retains in-frame clones only, with some absent. D and trimming come from the DNA, and the V and J calls and clone size come from that table. The sample includes 200,000 to 250,000 clones, over 80% of them seen just once.

This TCR was recovered from a man aged 25-40 years with COVID-19, enrolled during active disease. This chain connects TRBV6-5 to TRBJ1-4; unclear D gene. Material for sequencing was peripheral blood. In nucleotides, the CDR3 is TGTGCCAGCAGCTACTCGGCAGGAATCAATGAAAAACTGTTTTTT. Translation: CASSYSAGINEKLFF.